This T cell receptor beta chain was identified during a study of T cell responses to AZD1222 COVID-19 vaccine (dated by TCRdb to about 2021). The study in broad terms: Because spike-specific TCR depth and breadth did not differ between the two schedules, AZD1222 recipients who got a second dose at roughly 4 weeks were pooled with those who got a second dose at roughly 12 weeks. A total of 233 trial participants underwent TCR sequencing, of whom approximately 210 received two doses of AZD1222 and 26 received two doses of the MenACWY control vaccine. Trial participants were enrolled by age into subgroups of 18-55, 56-69 and 70-plus years, and around 140, 26 and 57 TCR-sequenced participants, respectively, were included in these subgroups. Paper-wide results and their limitations: Participants were mostly white British and included more females than males, and it was suggested by the authors that clonal diversity may have been underestimated. Because no day 14 peak-response samples were available, repertoires were characterized only after the peak T cell response. After two AZD1222 doses, spike-specific TCR breadth and depth were significantly higher than at day 0 and than in MenACWY recipients. The 56-69-year group was small, and its depth increase did not reach significance, likely because of low power. The whole spike protein was spanned by vaccine-associated CD4 TCRs, and dominant responses were seen in regions 160-218 and 743-854. Conclusions about previously exposed vaccinees are limited because only six or seven AZD1222 recipients were SARS-CoV-2 seropositive at baseline. Reportedly, almost half of the unique spike-specific TCRs recognized epitopes lying outside the regions that are mutated in the B.1.351 and B.1.1.7 variants.

With regard to this clone: Its antigen remains undetermined. Base qualities are missing; no much larger clone stands one base away.

This sample's time point label indicates: baseline before first vaccination. Samples from vaccinated people were obtained from the UK trials COV001 and COV002, which included a single-blind randomized controlled phase 2/3 trial of AZD1222 (ChAdOx1 nCoV-19) in healthy adults. For TCRbeta chain sequencing, PBMC samples were collected from trial participants at day 0 and at day 28 after the second dose. The CDR3 regions of human TCRbeta chains were subjected to immunosequencing. Regarding the original processing steps: Repertoire TCRs were checked for matches against a reference library of SARS-CoV-2-specific TCRs that had been generated using the MIRA antigen-specificity platform. Breadth was defined as the fraction of unique TCRs that were SARS-CoV-2-associated, and depth was defined as the fraction of total T cells that were SARS-CoV-2-associated. Using the MIRA data, every spike-specific TCR was mapped to the spike region that the TCR reacted to and assigned to either a CD4 or a CD8 class. Log10-transformed breadth and depth values were compared by one-way ANOVA with Sidak's multiple comparisons tests. TCRdb obtained this table from immuneACCESS and retained in-frame rearrangements with V and J assigned. These tables miss some clones; where compared with another copy, unresolved V genes account for less than half of the shortfall, and the remainder is unexplained. V, J and clone size are those of that table, while D and trimming were read from the DNA. The sample table holds about 110,000 clones, of which about 85% were seen once. Of the sample, around 1.7% falls within the top ten clones.

This specimen was peripheral blood, taken on day 0 of AZD1222 vaccination. The clonotype comes from an adult in good health.

The CDR3 protein: CASSPGPSGQPQHF. The sequenced DNA is TGTGCCAGCAGTCCGGGCCCCTCGGGGCAGCCCCAGCATTTT. The rearranged segments are TRBV27 and TRBJ1-5, with no confidently assigned D gene. The V and J ends are trimmed by 5 bases and 7 bases, leaving 15 bases between them. The CDR3 starts with the cysteine, ends with the phenylalanine, and has 14 residues. CDR3 DNA only is kept here, 42 bases in frame from base 1. Reading the germline V gene (reference sequence) gives CDR1 MNHEY and CDR2 SMNVEV.